A single sample is the source of the 17 T cell receptor beta chains below, sequenced in a study of T cell responses to AZD1222 COVID-19 vaccine. Profiling relied on immunoSEQ multiplex PCR, and the TCRdb table lists in-frame clones only, not all of them. The sample includes around 140,000 clones, approximately 90% of them seen just once. The material was peripheral blood, obtained 28 days after the second AZD1222 dose. The receptors were sampled from an adult who received the AZD1222 COVID-19 vaccine.

V is TRBV9 and J is TRBJ2-3; no clear D. The CDR3 extends over 14 amino acids. CDR1 is SGDLS and CDR2 is YYNGEE in the germline V gene. V gave up 2 bases and J gave up 0 bases, with 7 bases separating them. The CDR3 here is CASSVRPSTDTQYF. As DNA, the CDR3 is TGTGCCAGCAGCGTTAGGCCTAGCACAGATACGCAGTATTTT. Filled out from reference TRBV9 and TRBJ2-3, the complete variable domain reads DSGVTQTPKHLITATGQRVTLRCSPRSGDLSVYWYQQSLDQGLQFLIQYYNGEERAKGNILERFSAQQFPDLHSELNLSSLELGDSALYFCASSVRPSTDTQYFGPGTRLTVL.

The chain recombines TRBV29-1 with TRBJ2-7; 7 bases line up with TRBD1. The CDR3 is 12 residues long. CDR1 and CDR2 from the germline V gene are SQVTM and ANQGSEA. Trimming removed 7 bases from V and 1 base from J; junction bases left unmatched: 4. Here the CDR3 DNA reads TGCAGCGCCGGGGACAGTTCCTACGAGCAGTACTTC. Translating it yields CSAGDSSYEQYF.

The chain has TRBV13 and TRBJ2-2; no definite D call. Germline CDR1 is PRHDT and CDR2 is FYEKMQ (reference sequence). This CDR3 has 14 amino acids. Trimming shortened V by 3 bases and J by 4 bases, and 9 bases separated the two germline ends. The CDR3 DNA follows: TGTGCCAGCAGCTTCGGCTACCTCACCGGGGAGCTGTTTTTT. Translated, it gives CASSFGYLTGELFF.

V is TRBV5-1 and J is TRBJ2-5; D gene unclear. Germline V gene lookup returns CDR1 SGHRS and CDR2 YFSETQ. This CDR3 has 13 residues. The V gene lost 0 bases and the J gene lost 4 bases, with 7 bases spanning the gap. For the CDR3, the DNA is TGCGCCAGCAGCTTGGGCGGTACAGAGACCCAGTACTTC. It codes for CASSLGGTETQYF.

This clone was detected only once. The chain links TRBV7-7 to TRBJ2-2; 12 bases align to TRBD2. The V gene's germline CDR1 is SSHAT and CDR2 FNYEAQ (reference sequence). With 5 bases clipped from V and 6 bases from J, the junction kept 7 bases outside the gene matches. The CDR3 is made up of 16 amino acids. The CDR3 reads CASSPELAGGAGELFF. CDR3 in DNA: TGTGCCAGCAGCCCCGAACTAGCGGGAGGAGCCGGGGAGCTGTTTTTT. Variable domain in full (rest from reference TRBV7-7 and TRBJ2-2): GAGVSQSPRYKVTKRGQDVTLRCDPISSHATLYWYQQALGQGPEFLTYFNYEAQPDKSGLPSDRFSAERPEGSISTLTIQRTEQRDSAMYRCASSPELAGGAGELFFGEGSRLTVL.

V is TRBV4-2 and J is TRBJ1-2; 7 nucleotides line up with TRBD1. Trimming removed 1 base from V and 6 bases from J; junction bases left unmatched: 8. The CDR3 totals 15 residues. Germline-derived CDR1 and CDR2 are LGHNA and YNFKEQ. This CDR3 is CASSQASTGADGYTF. The DNA for the CDR3 is TGTGCCAGCAGCCAAGCGTCAACAGGGGCAGATGGCTACACCTTC.

This clone was seen once. The chain recombines TRBV2 with TRBJ2-5, with D maybe TRBD1 (5 bases). CDR3 size: 13 residues. Trimming removed 6 bases from V and 3 bases from J, with 11 bases in between. Germline V gives CDR1 SNHLY, CDR2 FYNNEI. CDR3 bases: TGTGCCAGCAGCCAACCGACAGAAGAGACCCAGTACTTC. Encoded protein: CASSQPTEETQYF.

V gene TRBV9 combines with J gene TRBJ2-2; D tentatively reads TRBD1 or TRBD2 (5 bases each). The germline V gene encodes CDR1 SGDLS and CDR2 YYNGEE. Deletions cut 6 bases from V and 1 base from J, with 10 bases between. CDR3 length equals 14 residues. In DNA form, the CDR3 reads TGTGCCAGCACCCGGGACGGGAACACCGGGGAGCTGTTTTTT. Translation: CASTRDGNTGELFF.

In its sample, this clone was seen a few times. The chain recombines TRBV19 with TRBJ1-1; D gene ambiguous. The CDR3 sequence is 12 residues long. Germline-derived CDR1 and CDR2 are LNHDA and SQIVND (reference sequence). V lost 9 bases, J lost 1 base, and 9 bases lay in between. CDR3 bases: TGTGCCAGCTTTGGCCGGAACACTGAAGCTTTCTTT. Protein product: CASFGRNTEAFF. Full variable domain (outside the CDR3, taken from reference TRBV19 and TRBJ1-1): DGGITQSPKYLFRKEGQNVTLSCEQNLNHDAMYWYRQDPGQGLRLIYYSQIVNDFQKGDIAEGYSVSREKKESFPLTVTSAQKNPTAFYLCASFGRNTEAFFGQGTRLTVV.

The rearrangement joins TRBV7-9 to TRBJ2-1; TRBD1 aligns across 8 bases. The V segment lost 4 bases and the J segment 8 bases; nucleotides outside the gene matches: 16. Germline CDR1 is SEHNR and CDR2 is FQNEAQ (reference sequence). The CDR3 consists of 17 residues. As DNA, the CDR3 is TGTGCCAGCAGCTACTCAGCCGGGACAGGAGGTTCCGATGAGCAGTTCTTC. This translates into CASSYSAGTGGSDEQFF.

CDR3 bases: TGTGCCAGCCTCCGGGACATACCATACAATGAGCAGTTCTTC. Translated, it gives CASLRDIPYNEQFF. This chain links TRBV7-9 with TRBJ2-1, with D possibly being TRBD1 (6 bases). Deletions cut 8 bases from V and 4 bases from J, with 15 bases between. Germline values: CDR1 SEHNR, CDR2 FQNEAQ (reference sequence). The CDR3 consists of 14 residues.

The chain uses TRBV5-8 and TRBJ1-5; the D is unclear. CDR1 and CDR2 from the germline V gene are SGHTS and YDEGEE. V dropped 0 bases and J dropped 7 bases, with 17 bases sitting between them. The CDR3 has 16 amino acids. This CDR3 is CASSLGGLRVEQPQHF. CDR3 sequence (DNA): TGTGCCAGCAGCTTGGGCGGTTTGAGGGTCGAGCAGCCCCAGCATTTT.

The chain joins TRBV5-1 to TRBJ2-1; 9 bases are a match to TRBD1. Germline assignment: CDR1 SGHRS and CDR2 YFSETQ. The J segment lost 6 bases and the V segment lost 4 bases, leaving 8 bases of the junction unmatched. The length of the CDR3 is 15 residues. The chain's CDR3 is CASSLGDRVINEQFF. CDR3 DNA: TGCGCCAGCAGCCTCGGGGACAGGGTAATCAATGAGCAGTTCTTC.

V usage is TRBV19 and J usage is TRBJ2-2; D is perhaps TRBD2 (5 bases). Looked up from germline, CDR1 is LNHDA and CDR2 is SQIVND (reference sequence). The V end was cut by 0 bases, the J end by 7 bases, with 6 bases between. The length of the CDR3 is 13 residues. The CDR3 loop reads CASSIDRGGELFF. The CDR3 coding sequence is TGTGCCAGTAGTATAGATCGGGGCGGGGAGCTGTTTTTT.

This chain links TRBV18 with TRBJ2-7; D not resolved. Germline V gene sequence: CDR1 KGHSH, CDR2 LQKENI. This CDR3 contains 14 residues. Trimming pared 0 bases from V and 9 bases from J, leaving 15 bases between. In nucleotides, the CDR3 is TGTGCCAGCTCACCACCGGGCGGCCTTACGGTGCAGTACTTC. Its translation: CASSPPGGLTVQYF.

Of note for this clone: Other DNA sequences in the sample encode the same CDR3. The chain employs TRBV5-6 and TRBJ2-7; D possibly corresponds to TRBD1 (5 bases). In germline, CDR1 is SGHDT, CDR2 YYEEEE. Deletions cut 2 bases from V and 2 bases from J, with 8 bases between. The CDR3 spans 13 residues. The CDR3 DNA sequence: TGTGCCAGCAGCTTAGGGGATCCCTACGAGCAGTACTTC. It yields the protein CASSLGDPYEQYF.

The chain combines TRBV6-2 or TRBV6-3 with TRBJ1-2, with D unresolved. This CDR3 contains 13 residues. Trimming removed 2 bases from V and 7 bases from J, with 11 bases in between. Germline CDR1 and CDR2: MNHEY and SVGEGT. This CDR3 is CASSYEAVSGYTF. The CDR3 nucleotides read TGTGCCAGCAGTTACGAAGCAGTCTCTGGCTACACCTTC.